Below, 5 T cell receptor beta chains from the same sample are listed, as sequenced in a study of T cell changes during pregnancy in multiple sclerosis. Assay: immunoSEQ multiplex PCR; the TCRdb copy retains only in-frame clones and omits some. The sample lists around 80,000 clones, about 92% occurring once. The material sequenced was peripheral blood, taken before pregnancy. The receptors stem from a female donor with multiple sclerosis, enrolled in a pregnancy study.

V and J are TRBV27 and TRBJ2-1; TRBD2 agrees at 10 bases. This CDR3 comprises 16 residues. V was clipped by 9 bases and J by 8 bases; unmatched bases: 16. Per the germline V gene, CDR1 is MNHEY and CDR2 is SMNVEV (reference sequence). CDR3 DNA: TGTGCCAGTATCTCCTCGGGACTAGCGATATTAGATGAGCAGTTCTTC. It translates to CASISSGLAILDEQFF.

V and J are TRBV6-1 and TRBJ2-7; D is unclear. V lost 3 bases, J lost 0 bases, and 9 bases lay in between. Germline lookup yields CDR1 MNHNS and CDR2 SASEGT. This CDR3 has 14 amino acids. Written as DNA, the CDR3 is TGTGCCAGCAGTGACAGGTTTAGCTCCTACGAGCAGTACTTC. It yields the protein CASSDRFSSYEQYF.

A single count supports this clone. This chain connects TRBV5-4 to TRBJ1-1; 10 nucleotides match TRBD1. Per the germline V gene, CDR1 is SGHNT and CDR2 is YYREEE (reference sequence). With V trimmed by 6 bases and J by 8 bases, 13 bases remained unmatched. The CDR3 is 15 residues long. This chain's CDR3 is CASIYRGTGATEAFF. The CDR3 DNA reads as TGTGCCAGCATCTACCGGGGGACAGGGGCGACCGAAGCTTTCTTT.

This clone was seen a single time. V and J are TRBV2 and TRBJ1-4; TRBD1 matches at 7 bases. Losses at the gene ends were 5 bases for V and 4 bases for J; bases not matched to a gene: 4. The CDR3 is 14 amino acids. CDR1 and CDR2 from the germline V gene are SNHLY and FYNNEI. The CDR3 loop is CASSRTGFNEKLFF. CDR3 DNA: TGTGCCAGCAGTCGGACAGGTTTTAATGAAAAACTGTTTTTT.

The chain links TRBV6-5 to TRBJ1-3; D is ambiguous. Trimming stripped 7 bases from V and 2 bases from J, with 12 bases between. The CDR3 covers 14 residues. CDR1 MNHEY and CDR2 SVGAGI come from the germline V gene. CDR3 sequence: CASNDPRPGNTIYF. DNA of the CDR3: TGTGCCAGCAATGACCCGAGGCCTGGAAACACCATATATTTT.